This T cell receptor beta chain stems from a study of T cells in Graves' hyperthyroidism and ophthalmopathy. Amplified TCR beta CDR3 regions derived from RNA transcripts. Using the HTBI primer set, a first-round RT-PCR was run on the TCR CDR3. TCRdb recomputed calls from the multiplex PCR reads with MiXCR, one row per CDR3 protein. The table records 700,000 to 950,000 distinct CDR3 sequences, 35% of them present only once. Details on this clonotype: Mismatch with germline at one junction end may stem from a read error.

Sequencing was carried out using blood. The sequence derives from a woman aged 40-49 years with Graves' hyperthyroidism.

The CDR3 sequence is CASSLGVYGCTF. The DNA of the CDR3 is TGTGCCAGCAGCTTAGGGGTATATGGCTGCACCTTC. The chain recombines TRBV7-2 with TRBJ1-2; D remains unclear. Germline assignment: CDR1 SGHTA and CDR2 FQGNSA. This CDR3 spans 12 amino acids.